This T cell receptor beta chain was profiled in a study of cytomegalovirus exposure and HLA in healthy donors. This CDR3 has 12 residues. CDR1 and CDR2 (germline): MNHNY, SVGAGI (reference sequence). The V gene lost 5 bases and the J gene lost 6 bases, with 8 bases spanning the gap. Comments on this clone: Its target is not known.

In the PCR, 60 Vbeta and 13 Jbeta primers were used. Method: immunoSEQ multiplex PCR; TCRdb's copy keeps in-frame clones and lacks some. The profile shows about 140,000 clones, roughly 80% of them singletons. Study outcomes and limitations: TCR beta V- and J-gene trimming was later associated with a missense DCLRE1C variant. The authors enumerated over 150 TCR beta chains as linked to cytomegalovirus.

At collection, donors were nominally healthy, but unrecorded immune exposures were probable. The chain couples TRBV6-6 to TRBJ2-1; the D gene is possibly TRBD1 (5 bases). The sequenced material came from PBMCs. The receptor's source is a female donor in good health and CMV-seronegative. CDR3 in DNA: TGTGCCAGCAGTATAGACAGCAATGAGCAGTTCTTC. Protein: CASSIDSNEQFF.